These T cell receptor beta chains were read from a single sample in a study of CD8+ T cells in alopecia areata. Sequencing used immunoSEQ multiplex PCR; TCRdb keeps in-frame clones, though not all of them. Altogether just over 150,000 clones are present, 45% to 55% being singletons, with the ten largest covering roughly a fifth. The sequencing here drew on CD8+ T cells sorted from blood, taken at week 0. These receptor sequences come from a human donor with alopecia areata. Both conserved end residues are part of each CDR3. D genes are given only for firm matches. Some rows mark clone size as missing; the rest say once, few, many or name a class of expanded clone.

J gene: TRBJ1-2; D gene: NA; V gene: TRBV19; clone size: NA; CDR3 DNA: TGTGCCAGTAGTGCCCACAGGGATGGCTACACCTTC; CDR3 protein: CASSAHRDGYTF
J gene: TRBJ2-7; D gene: NA; V gene: TRBV6-5; clone size: NA; CDR3 DNA: TGTGCCAGCAGTTCTGGACAGAACTACTACGAGCAGTACTTC; CDR3 protein: CASSSGQNYYEQYF
J gene: TRBJ2-1; D gene: TRBD2; V gene: TRBV9; clone size: few; CDR3 DNA: TGTGCCAGCAGCGAGGACGGGGGGACTAGCGGAAATGAGCAGTTCTTC; CDR3 protein: CASSEDGGTSGNEQFF
J gene: TRBJ1-1; D gene: NA; V gene: TRBV2; clone size: NA; CDR3 DNA: TGTGCCAGCAGTGAAGCGCAGGGTACGAACACTGAAGCTTTCTTT; CDR3 protein: CASSEAQGTNTEAFF
J gene: TRBJ2-3; D gene: NA; V gene: TRBV30; clone size: NA; CDR3 DNA: TGTGCCTGGAGGGGCGGGGAGGATACGCAGTATTTT; CDR3 protein: CAWRGGEDTQYF
J gene: TRBJ2-1; D gene: NA; V gene: TRBV27; clone size: once; CDR3 DNA: TGTGCCAGCAGTTTATCGAGGAACAATGAGCAGTTCTTC; CDR3 protein: CASSLSRNNEQFF
J gene: TRBJ2-1; D gene: NA; V gene: TRBV29-1; clone size: few; CDR3 DNA: TGCAGCGTTGAGGATGTGGCCTTTCCGGGAAATGAGCAGTTCTTC; CDR3 protein: CSVEDVAFPGNEQFF
J gene: TRBJ2-3; D gene: TRBD2; V gene: TRBV7-9; clone size: few; CDR3 DNA: TGTGCCAGCAGCTTAATCACTAGCGAGAGCACAGATACGCAGTATTTT; CDR3 protein: CASSLITSESTDTQYF
J gene: TRBJ1-1; D gene: NA; V gene: TRBV4-3; clone size: few; CDR3 DNA: TGCGCCAGCAGCCAGGAGGGGAAGACTGAAGCTTTCTTT; CDR3 protein: CASSQEGKTEAFF
J gene: TRBJ2-1; D gene: NA; V gene: TRBV4-3; clone size: NA; CDR3 DNA: TGCGCCAGCAGCCAAGATCCGGGCAGGGCGGATGAGCAGTTCTTC; CDR3 protein: CASSQDPGRADEQFF
J gene: TRBJ2-1; D gene: TRBD2; V gene: TRBV13; clone size: NA; CDR3 DNA: TGTGCCAGCAGCCCAACTAGCGGGGGGACGGGTGAGCAGTTCTTC; CDR3 protein: CASSPTSGGTGEQFF
J gene: TRBJ2-7; D gene: TRBD2; V gene: TRBV5-1; clone size: NA; CDR3 DNA: TGCGCCAGCAGCTGGTCTAGCGGGCCCTCCTACGAGCAGTACTTC; CDR3 protein: CASSWSSGPSYEQYF
J gene: TRBJ1-2; D gene: TRBD1; V gene: TRBV27; clone size: NA; CDR3 DNA: TGTGCCAGCAGGGAAACAGGGGTCGGGTATGGCTACACCTTC; CDR3 protein: CASRETGVGYGYTF
J gene: TRBJ1-2; D gene: TRBD1; V gene: TRBV2; clone size: NA; CDR3 DNA: TGTGCCAGCAGTGATAACAGGGGGCTGGATGGCTACACCTTC; CDR3 protein: CASSDNRGLDGYTF
J gene: TRBJ1-4; D gene: NA; V gene: TRBV25-1; clone size: NA; CDR3 DNA: TGTGCCAGCAGTGGGCTAGGGACACAGAGAACTAATGAAAAACTGTTTTTT; CDR3 protein: CASSGLGTQRTNEKLFF
J gene: TRBJ2-1; D gene: NA; V gene: TRBV30; clone size: NA; CDR3 DNA: TGTGCCTGGAGTGTACAAGACAGGATGAGGCGGCATGAGCAGTTCTTC; CDR3 protein: CAWSVQDRMRRHEQFF
J gene: TRBJ1-1; D gene: NA; V gene: TRBV13; clone size: NA; CDR3 DNA: TGTGCCAGCAGCTTAGTATCAAGGGAAGCTTTCTTT; CDR3 protein: CASSLVSREAFF
J gene: TRBJ1-2; D gene: NA; V gene: TRBV30; clone size: NA; CDR3 DNA: TGTGCCTGGATTAGTCCGACTAACTATGGCTACACCTTC; CDR3 protein: CAWISPTNYGYTF
J gene: TRBJ2-2; D gene: NA; V gene: TRBV5-1; clone size: NA; CDR3 DNA: TGCGCCAGCAGCTTGGCCGGCCAGGGCAACACCGGGGAGCTGTTTTTT; CDR3 protein: CASSLAGQGNTGELFF
J gene: TRBJ1-2; D gene: NA; V gene: TRBV30; clone size: NA; CDR3 DNA: TGTGCCTGGAGTGTATCAGGAGATGGCTACACCTTC; CDR3 protein: CAWSVSGDGYTF
J gene: TRBJ2-2; D gene: TRBD1; V gene: TRBV6-5; clone size: NA; CDR3 DNA: TGTGCCAGCAGCCGACAGGGGAACACCGGGGAGCTGTTTTTT; CDR3 protein: CASSRQGNTGELFF
J gene: TRBJ1-1; D gene: NA; V gene: TRBV5-6; clone size: once; CDR3 DNA: TGTGCCAGCAGCTCGCCCCGAGGGGCGGGCACTGAAGCTTTCTTT; CDR3 protein: CASSSPRGAGTEAFF
J gene: TRBJ1-6; D gene: NA; V gene: TRBV14; clone size: NA; CDR3 DNA: TGTGCCAGCAGCCACGGGACAAGCCGCTATAATTCACCCCTCCACTTT; CDR3 protein: CASSHGTSRYNSPLHF
J gene: TRBJ2-5; D gene: TRBD2; V gene: TRBV4-3; clone size: NA; CDR3 DNA: TGCGCCAGCAGCCAAAATCTAGCGGGGGGCCCGGGGTTGGCCCAGTACTTC; CDR3 protein: CASSQNLAGGPGLAQYF
J gene: TRBJ2-7; D gene: NA; V gene: TRBV11-2; clone size: NA; CDR3 DNA: TGTGCCAGCAGCCTGCGATACTCCTACGAGCAGTACTTC; CDR3 protein: CASSLRYSYEQYF
J gene: TRBJ2-1; D gene: TRBD1; V gene: TRBV4-3; clone size: few; CDR3 DNA: TGCGCCAGCAGCCAGGACAGGCGGAGCTCCTACAATGAGCAGTTCTTC; CDR3 protein: CASSQDRRSSYNEQFF
J gene: TRBJ2-2; D gene: TRBD1; V gene: TRBV4-3; clone size: NA; CDR3 DNA: TGCGCCAGCAGCCAAGATGGAAGGGGGCCCGGGGAGCTGTTTTTT; CDR3 protein: CASSQDGRGPGELFF
J gene: TRBJ2-1; D gene: TRBD2; V gene: TRBV10-1; clone size: NA; CDR3 DNA: TGCGCCAGCAGTGACGGGGGGATGTCCTACAATGAGCAGTTCTTC; CDR3 protein: CASSDGGMSYNEQFF
J gene: TRBJ2-3; D gene: TRBD1; V gene: TRBV25-1; clone size: NA; CDR3 DNA: TGTGCCAGCAACCCGGGACAGGGAGCAGATACGCAGTATTTT; CDR3 protein: CASNPGQGADTQYF
J gene: TRBJ1-1; D gene: NA; V gene: TRBV27; clone size: NA; CDR3 DNA: TGTGCCAGCAGTACAACAGGGTCGGACACTGAAGCTTTCTTT; CDR3 protein: CASSTTGSDTEAFF
J gene: TRBJ1-1; D gene: TRBD1; V gene: TRBV29-1; clone size: few; CDR3 DNA: TGCAGCGCTCCGACAGGGGACGATTTCACTGAAGCTTTCTTT; CDR3 protein: CSAPTGDDFTEAFF
J gene: TRBJ1-5; D gene: NA; V gene: TRBV13; clone size: NA; CDR3 DNA: TGTGCCAGCAGCTTAGGCCGCCAGCCCCAGCATTTT; CDR3 protein: CASSLGRQPQHF
J gene: TRBJ1-1; D gene: NA; V gene: TRBV29-1; clone size: few; CDR3 DNA: TGCAGCGTTGACAGAGACGGCGTAGGTCGGGAAGCTTTCTTT; CDR3 protein: CSVDRDGVGREAFF
J gene: TRBJ1-4; D gene: TRBD1; V gene: TRBV2; clone size: NA; CDR3 DNA: TGTGCCAGCAGTGACGGGCCAGGGGGGGGAAAACTGTTTTTT; CDR3 protein: CASSDGPGGGKLFF
J gene: TRBJ2-1; D gene: TRBD1; V gene: TRBV30; clone size: NA; CDR3 DNA: TGTGCCTTGTACCCCGGGACAGGGAACAACAATGAGCAGTTCTTC; CDR3 protein: CALYPGTGNNNEQFF
J gene: TRBJ2-5; D gene: NA; V gene: TRBV27; clone size: NA; CDR3 DNA: TGTGCCAGCATCGACCGAGAGACCCAGTACTTC; CDR3 protein: CASIDRETQYF
J gene: TRBJ1-5; D gene: TRBD1; V gene: TRBV29-1; clone size: NA; CDR3 DNA: TGCAGCGTACTTGACCGGGACAGGCCGAATCAGCCCCAGCATTTT; CDR3 protein: CSVLDRDRPNQPQHF
J gene: TRBJ2-7; D gene: NA; V gene: TRBV6-5; clone size: NA; CDR3 DNA: TGTGCCAGCAGTTACCAGGCGTCCTACGAGCAGTACTTC; CDR3 protein: CASSYQASYEQYF
J gene: TRBJ2-3; D gene: NA; V gene: TRBV6-5; clone size: NA; CDR3 DNA: TGTGCCAGCAGTTACTCAGGCAGGGCCTCTGATACGCAGTATTTT; CDR3 protein: CASSYSGRASDTQYF
J gene: TRBJ1-5; D gene: NA; V gene: TRBV9; clone size: NA; CDR3 DNA: TGTGCCAGCAGCGCGGCTGGGAATGGTGGTCAGCCCCAGCATTTT; CDR3 protein: CASSAAGNGGQPQHF
J gene: TRBJ1-2; D gene: TRBD1; V gene: TRBV27; clone size: NA; CDR3 DNA: TGTGCCAGCAGTCGGACAGGGAAGGGCTACACCTTC; CDR3 protein: CASSRTGKGYTF
J gene: TRBJ1-1; D gene: NA; V gene: TRBV9; clone size: NA; CDR3 DNA: TGTGCCAGCAGCGCTCAGGGAAGAAACACTGAAGCTTTCTTT; CDR3 protein: CASSAQGRNTEAFF
J gene: TRBJ2-1; D gene: NA; V gene: TRBV2; clone size: few; CDR3 DNA: TGTGCCAGCATACGGGATTTCAGTGAGCAGTTCTTC; CDR3 protein: CASIRDFSEQFF
J gene: TRBJ2-7; D gene: NA; V gene: TRBV13; clone size: NA; CDR3 DNA: TGTGCCAGCAGCGGGCAGGGGCACGAGCAGTACTTC; CDR3 protein: CASSGQGHEQYF
J gene: TRBJ2-1; D gene: NA; V gene: TRBV27; clone size: NA; CDR3 DNA: TGTGCCAGCATTCCGACAGGACCCGCCGGTAATGAGCAGTTCTTC; CDR3 protein: CASIPTGPAGNEQFF
J gene: TRBJ1-1; D gene: NA; V gene: TRBV6-5; clone size: NA; CDR3 DNA: TGTGCCAGCAACACAGGGAGCACTGAAGCTTTCTTT; CDR3 protein: CASNTGSTEAFF
J gene: TRBJ2-1; D gene: TRBD1; V gene: TRBV14; clone size: NA; CDR3 DNA: TGTGCCAGCAGCCAAGATCGATTAGGGGGACAGAGGCACAATGAGCAGTTCTTC; CDR3 protein: CASSQDRLGGQRHNEQFF
J gene: TRBJ2-3; D gene: TRBD2; V gene: TRBV27; clone size: NA; CDR3 DNA: TGTGCCAACCGGACTAGTACAGATACGCAGTATTTT; CDR3 protein: CANRTSTDTQYF